Given below is one T cell receptor (beta chain) in context. Its antigen target is currently unknown. One base away there is no much larger clone; base qualities are not given. The data originate from a study of blood T cell repertoires in COVID-19 (dated by TCRdb to about 2020). About the study as a whole: Samples covering the acute and convalescent phases of COVID-19 were provided by collaborators in the United States, Italy and Spain. The material from the prospective study consisted of cDNA or gDNA derived from T cells, B-cell-depleted T cells, or PBMCs. Deeply sampled blood TCRbeta repertoires from subjects exposed to, actively infected with, or recovered from COVID-19 were included in the dataset. A freely available public database, intended as a resource for researchers studying the immune response to SARS-CoV-2, is where the repertoires were released. Samples were obtained from the ongoing ImmuneRACE study (first 160 participants) and from over a thousand subjects provided by 6 global collaborators. A de-identified subject ID, COVID-19 status, age in years and sex were almost always included in the sample metadata. Where HLA class I and class II types were available, the types were taken from metadata supplied by the sample provider, not from assay-based typing.

TCRbeta CDR3 regions were amplified from genomic DNA by means of the immunoSEQ Assay, a bias-controlled multiplex PCR. As for how the authors treated the data: The number of nucleated cells in each sample was estimated from the amplification of reference gene primers within the assay. To quantify the absolute abundance of each unique TCRbeta CDR3 rearrangement, sequence reads were collapsed and filtered. Productive Simpson clonality was computed per sample as the square root of Simpson's diversity index over productive rearrangements. TCRdb limited this immuneACCESS table to in-frame rearrangements with V and J called. A share of clones is missing; checked studies link under half to unresolved V genes, and the rest is unexplained. D and trimming come from the DNA, and the V and J calls and clone size come from that table. In all, the sample holds under 250,000 clones, and over 75% of those were seen once. Together, the top ten hold more than 2% of the sample.

What the research found in general, with its limitations: The amount of clinical and demographic metadata varied by source and participant and was provided uncurated.

Including cysteine and phenylalanine, the CDR3 has 13 amino acids. Only the CDR3 region is kept as DNA, spanning 39 bases read in frame from base 1. The trim is 7 bases for V and 7 bases for J, with a gap of 16 bases between the germline ends. In the germline V gene, CDR1 corresponds to SQVTM and CDR2 to ANQGSEA. In Seattle, one collaborating source enrolled patients while the infection was active and tracked those patients longitudinally over the course of disease. The collaborating institutions used their own protocols to collect whole blood in K2EDTA tubes. For TCRbeta analysis, collaborator samples were shipped as frozen whole blood, as isolated PBMCs, or as DNA extracted from either sample type.

In this chain, TRBV29-1 is recombined with TRBJ2-2, with the D gene not confidently named. The source is a woman in her 70s with COVID-19, enrolled during active disease. The sequencing sample was made of peripheral blood. CDR3 region: CSAIRPRGGELFF. The nucleotides are TGCAGCGCCATTCGGCCTAGAGGCGGGGAGCTGTTTTTT.